The 18 T cell receptor beta chains listed next were all sequenced from one sample in a study of cytotoxic CD8 clonotypes in ibrutinib-treated CLL. Generated by immunoSEQ multiplex PCR, the TCRdb table keeps only in-frame clones and is missing some. The data show more than 85,000 clones, around 77% seen once. The specimen comprised PBMCs, sampled after 24 months of ibrutinib treatment. All receptors derive from a human donor with chronic lymphocytic leukemia.

This clone was counted between two and nine times. This sequence joins TRBV23-1 and TRBJ2-7; D call uncertain. TRBV23-1 is reported as an ORF; its role is uncertain. Trimming left V 5 bases short and J 10 bases short, with 21 bases between. The CDR3 contains 14 residues. DNA for the CDR3: TGCGCCAGCAGTTACAGTGAGCACCCTTCGGAACAGTACTTC. The encoded protein is CASSYSEHPSEQYF.

This sequence joins TRBV19 and TRBJ2-1, with 9 bases aligning to TRBD2. The germline V gene has CDR1 LNHDA and CDR2 SQIVND (reference sequence). Unmatched junction bases numbered 7, after V lost 3 bases and J lost 13 bases. The CDR3 has 13 amino acids. The CDR3 DNA sequence: TGTGCCAGTAGTATCTTAGGGACTAGCCTACAGTTCTTC. This encodes CASSILGTSLQFF.

This clone has more than one count but fewer than ten. The rearrangement joins TRBV7-6 to TRBJ2-1; D gene ambiguous. The CDR3 length is 13 residues. The V and J ends lost 5 bases and 8 bases respectively, with 13 bases between them. Germline V gene data show CDR1 as SGHVS and CDR2 as FNYEAQ. The CDR3 DNA sequence: TGTGCCAGCAGCGCCACCCGGATCCATGAGCAGTTCTTC. It encodes CASSATRIHEQFF. Together with reference TRBV7-6 and TRBJ2-1, the CDR3 gives the full variable domain: GAGVSQSPRYKVTKRGQDVALRCDPISGHVSLYWYRQALGQGPEFLTYFNYEAQQDKSGLPNDRFSAERPEGSISTLTIQRTEQRDSAMYRCASSATRIHEQFFGPGTRLTVL.

This sequence joins TRBV18 and TRBJ2-1, with a possible D match to TRBD2 (5 bases). Between the trimmed V and J ends, which lost 1 base and 9 bases, there was a span of 10 bases. The CDR3 covers 13 residues. Germline V gene data show CDR1 as KGHSH and CDR2 as LQKENI. CDR3 nucleotides: TGTGCCAGCTCACCACAGAGGGTTGTTGAGCAGTTCTTC. This gives the protein CASSPQRVVEQFF.

The chain combines TRBV5-1 with TRBJ2-7, with D tentatively TRBD2 (6 bases). The CDR3 is made up of 14 amino acids. Germline CDR1 SGHRS, CDR2 YFSETQ. The V and J ends lost 4 bases and 5 bases respectively, with 16 bases between them. CDR3 DNA: TGCGCCAGCAGCGCTCAGACTAGTAGCGACGAGCAGTACTTC. Translation: CASSAQTSSDEQYF. The variable domain in full, completed from reference TRBV5-1 and TRBJ2-7, reads KAGVTQTPRYLIKTRGQQVTLSCSPISGHRSVSWYQQTPGQGLQFLFEYFSETQRNKGNFPGRFSGRQFSNSRSEMNVSTLELGDSALYLCASSAQTSSDEQYFGPGTRLTVT.

V is TRBV5-1 and J is TRBJ2-1; 7 positions agree with TRBD2. CDR1 and CDR2 from the germline V gene are SGHRS and YFSETQ. The CDR3 covers 16 residues. J was trimmed by 5 bases and V by 3 bases; bases with no gene match: 11. The chain's CDR3 is CASSWGDYEGNNEQFF. In DNA form, the CDR3 reads TGCGCCAGCAGCTGGGGGGACTATGAGGGGAACAATGAGCAGTTCTTC.

This chain connects TRBV13 to TRBJ1-3; 8 bases match TRBD1. Germline V gene data show CDR1 as PRHDT and CDR2 as FYEKMQ (reference sequence). Unmatched junction bases numbered 6, after V lost 5 bases and J lost 0 bases. The CDR3 has 16 residues. The CDR3 bases are TGTGCCAGCAGCAAAAACAGGGGGTACTCTGGAAACACCATATATTTT. Its protein is CASSKNRGYSGNTIYF.

The chain has TRBV5-1 and TRBJ2-1; D might be TRBD1 or TRBD2, each matching 5 bases. CDR1 SGHRS and CDR2 YFSETQ come from the germline V gene. The CDR3 contains 16 residues. Trimming removed 1 base from V and 8 bases from J, with 19 bases in between. The CDR3 sequence is CASSLIGSRRGDEQFF. CDR3 nucleotide sequence: TGCGCCAGCAGCTTGATCGGCTCCCGGAGAGGGGATGAGCAGTTCTTC.

The gene calls are TRBV19 and TRBJ2-7; 9 nucleotides match TRBD2. This CDR3 comprises 15 residues. V shed 4 bases, J shed 7 bases, and the junction held 11 bases outside the gene matches. CDR1 is LNHDA, CDR2 SQIVND, per germline (reference sequence). The CDR3 region is CASSTSRTSAREQYF. Here the CDR3 DNA reads TGTGCCAGTAGTACCTCCCGGACTAGCGCGCGGGAGCAGTACTTC.

The chain combines TRBV27 with TRBJ2-7, with no clear D. In germline, CDR1 is MNHEY, CDR2 SMNVEV (reference sequence). V was cut by 5 bases and J by 2 bases, with 10 bases left in between. The CDR3 length is 13 residues. The CDR3 here is CASSPAATYEQYF. In DNA form, the CDR3 reads TGTGCCAGCAGTCCCGCGGCGACCTACGAGCAGTACTTC.

The genes are TRBV9 and TRBJ2-7; 13 bases are a match to TRBD2. The CDR3 sequence is 18 residues long. The V gene's germline CDR1 is SGDLS and CDR2 YYNGEE. J gave up 0 bases and V 0 bases, and 6 bases lay outside the gene matches. In DNA form, the CDR3 reads TGTGCCAGCAGCGTAGGGGAGGGACTAGCGGGGATCTCCTACGAGCAGTACTTC. As protein: CASSVGEGLAGISYEQYF.

The V gene is TRBV29-1, the J gene TRBJ2-5, with a possible D match to TRBD2 (7 bases). Germline CDR1 reads SQVTM; CDR2 reads ANQGSEA. This CDR3 contains 15 residues. V was pared by 2 bases and J by 7 bases, with 20 bases between. The CDR3 sequence: CSVEPTTSPRGTQYF. The DNA of the CDR3 is TGCAGCGTTGAACCAACGACTAGCCCCAGGGGGACCCAGTACTTC.

This clone has a handful of counts. CDR3 sequence: CASTRYENTEAFF. CDR3 in DNA: TGTGCCAGCACCCGTTATGAGAACACTGAAGCTTTCTTT. This chain links TRBV6-1 with TRBJ1-1; D is undetermined. The CDR3 length is 13 residues. Trimming pared 7 bases from V and 1 base from J, leaving 10 bases between. Germline V gives CDR1 MNHNS, CDR2 SASEGT.

V and J are TRBV27 and TRBJ2-1; 8 bases fit TRBD2. Germline V gene data show CDR1 as MNHEY and CDR2 as SMNVEV (reference sequence). The CDR3 length is 15 residues. V lost 5 bases and J lost 6; bases outside the gene matches: 9. CDR3 loop: CASSVREGRGNEQFF. The CDR3 region has the DNA TGTGCCAGCAGTGTTCGGGAGGGCCGGGGCAATGAGCAGTTCTTC.

With respect to this clone: The junction shows a germline mismatch at one end, possibly a read error. The J gene is TRBJ2-6, the V gene TRBV7-7; D possibly corresponds to TRBD1 (6 bases). This CDR3 has 16 amino acids. Germline CDR1 reads SSHAT; CDR2 reads FNYEAQ (reference sequence). Written as DNA, the CDR3 is TGTGCTAGCAGCTTAGGGACAAACTCTGGGGCCAACGTCCTGACTTTC. It encodes CASSLGTNSGANVLTF.

The chain couples TRBV19 to TRBJ1-1, with D maybe TRBD1 (6 bases). The V gene's germline CDR1 is LNHDA and CDR2 SQIVND (reference sequence). V dropped 0 bases and J dropped 10 bases, with 18 bases sitting between them. The CDR3 length is 15 residues. CDR3 protein: CASSIDLGGQHRAFF. CDR3 nucleotides: TGTGCCAGTAGTATAGATCTCGGCGGACAGCATCGAGCTTTCTTT.

The chain links TRBV12-5 to TRBJ2-1; 12 bases fit TRBD2. Germline assignment: CDR1 LGHNT and CDR2 FRNRAP. With 4 bases clipped from V and 7 bases from J, the junction kept 2 bases outside the gene matches. This CDR3 spans 14 amino acids. CDR3 loop: CASGSSGRGNEQFF. In nucleotides, the CDR3 is TGTGCTAGTGGTTCTAGCGGGAGGGGGAATGAGCAGTTCTTC.

The V gene is TRBV30, the J gene TRBJ1-5, with TRBD1 identical over 7 bases. The CDR3 is 16 residues long. Germline CDR1 is GTSNPN and CDR2 is SVGIG (reference sequence). Unmatched junction bases numbered 14, after V lost 5 bases and J lost 4 bases. The CDR3 DNA sequence: TGTGCCTGGGTGGCCTCGGGACAGCCTCAAAATCAGCCCCAGCATTTT. Translated, it gives CAWVASGQPQNQPQHF.